This is a list of T cell receptor beta chains from one sample in a study of control samples from healthy donors and cancer patients. The repertoire was sequenced with immunoSEQ multiplex PCR; TCRdb's copy has only in-frame clones and lacks some. The table shows roughly 120,000 clones, with roughly 90% occurring only once. The sequenced sample consisted of PBMCs. Receptors originate from a woman aged 55-69 years with lung cancer. The conserved cysteine and the conserved F or W are not part of the CDR3 here. Some rows have no size entry. The others give once, few or many, or a class for an expanded clone.

J	size	V	CDR3
TRBJ1-2	NA	TRBV6-2/TRBV6-3	ASSDPGSYT
TRBJ1-3	NA	TRBV7-9	ASPGTGFGNTIY
TRBJ2-2	NA	TRBV19	ASRPGLATQGELF
TRBJ2-3	once	TRBV4-3	ASSQDGDVSTDTQY
TRBJ1-1	NA	TRBV19	ASSIVTRQGARAF
TRBJ1-2	NA	TRBV3-1/TRBV3-2	ASSQEDRAEYT
TRBJ1-1	NA	TRBV12-3/TRBV12-4	ASSLGPNTEAF
TRBJ2-2	NA	TRBV25-1	ASGRTGSTGELF
TRBJ2-5	NA	TRBV6-6	ASNQGLETQY
TRBJ1-6	NA	TRBV9	ASSVQGYNSPLH
TRBJ2-1	NA	TRBV4-2	ASSQARWERRQDEQF
TRBJ2-1	NA	TRBV7-9	ASSLKVVAGAYNEQF
TRBJ2-2	NA	TRBV3-1/TRBV3-2	ASSSSGRSGELF
TRBJ1-3	NA	TRBV3-1/TRBV3-2	ASSPRGPSAGNTIY
TRBJ1-2	NA	TRBV3-1/TRBV3-2	ASSQSNYGYT
TRBJ1-1	NA	TRBV27	ASSTTGVISEAF
TRBJ1-2	few	TRBV5-1	ASSVGGTGYGYT
TRBJ1-5	NA	TRBV5-1	ASSIGPNQPQH
TRBJ2-3	NA	TRBV11-3	ASSFRDGAGGTDTQY
TRBJ2-3	NA	TRBV24-1	ATSVTSTDTQY
TRBJ2-7	NA	TRBV11-3	ASSLSMRGDEQY
TRBJ1-2	NA	TRBV19	ASSIDHNLDYGYT
TRBJ2-7	few	TRBV7-9	ASSPPGLFYEQY
TRBJ1-2	NA	TRBV2	ASSGGDRRPGGVYGYT
TRBJ1-4	NA	TRBV9	ASSQGIGTNEKLF
TRBJ1-1	once	TRBV19	ASSLPIRAFRRGAF
TRBJ2-1	once	TRBV6-1	ASSETRAGLAGKKYNEQF